The clone carrying this T cell receptor (beta chain) was observed a single time. The antigen is unknown. TCRdb re-analysed the reads in MiXCR, keeping a single row per CDR3 protein. The sample lists hundreds of thousands of distinct CDR3 sequences, roughly a sixth seen once, with approximately 12% in the top ten. The entry originates in a study of T cell repertoires in cytomegalovirus infection. Across the whole study: Carrying CMV and the relevant HLA type showed in public TCR beta signatures.

Study observations and caveats: The study found HLA-C-restricted CMV-specific TCR beta clonotypes dominating the ex vivo response. People with CMV and the relevant HLA were identified by cumulative public TCR beta family frequency.

CDR3 length: 11 amino acids. Germline assignment: CDR1 MGHRA and CDR2 YSYEKL. V shed 0 bases and J shed 9 bases, with 5 bases lying between them. The gene calls are TRBV4-1 and TRBJ1-1; D remains ambiguous. Sequencing was performed on PBMCs. The TCR originated in a human donor in good health (CMV status not recorded). Some clones in this sample may be carry-over from other donors' samples. CDR3 sequence reads: CASSQDEKAFF. As DNA, the CDR3 is TGCGCCAGCAGCCAAGATGAAAAAGCTTTCTTT.